The next 26 T cell receptor beta chains were all read from a single sample in a study of blood T cell repertoires in COVID-19. This table comes from immunoSEQ multiplex PCR, and its TCRdb copy is limited to in-frame clones, with some not included. In the table there are some 170,000 clones, approximately 80% of which are singletons. Source material: peripheral blood. The receptors come from a woman aged 40 to 55 with COVID-19, enrolled during active disease.

The chain links TRBV30 to TRBJ1-2; D possibly corresponds to TRBD1 (5 bases). The CDR3 loop spans 12 amino acids. V lost 0 bases, J lost 6 bases, and 8 bases lay in between. The V gene's germline CDR1 is GTSNPN and CDR2 SVGIG (reference sequence). CDR3 loop: CAWSVGGDGYTF. CDR3 nucleotides: TGTGCCTGGAGTGTCGGAGGGGATGGCTACACCTTC. Looking up the rest from reference TRBV30 and TRBJ1-2 gives the full variable domain: SQTIHQWPATLVQPVGSPLSLECTVEGTSNPNLYWYRQAAGRGLQLLFYSVGIGQISSEVPQNLSASRPQDRQFILSSKKLLLSDSGFYLCAWSVGGDGYTFGSGTRLTVV.

The table lists this clone with a count of one. V and J are TRBV7-9 and TRBJ2-3; 8 bases fit TRBD1. The trim removed 5 bases at V and 2 bases at J, leaving 9 bases unmatched. The germline gives CDR1 SEHNR, CDR2 FQNEAQ (reference sequence). The CDR3 spans 16 residues. This CDR3 reads CASSISPGQDTDTQYF. In DNA, the CDR3 is TGTGCCAGCAGCATATCCCCGGGACAGGACACAGATACGCAGTATTTT.

This chain uses TRBV30 with TRBJ2-2; TRBD2 agrees at 11 bases. Germline loops: CDR1 GTSNPN, CDR2 SVGIG (reference sequence). The V gene end was trimmed by 8 bases and the J gene end by 1 base; junction bases not matched to a gene: 9. This CDR3 has 16 residues. CDR3 bases: TGTGCCAGCAGGACAGGACTAGCGGGGAACACCGGGGAGCTGTTTTTT. This encodes CASRTGLAGNTGELFF. Using reference TRBV30 and TRBJ2-2 for the parts outside the CDR3, the full variable domain is SQTIHQWPATLVQPVGSPLSLECTVEGTSNPNLYWYRQAAGRGLQLLFYSVGIGQISSEVPQNLSASRPQDRQFILSSKKLLLSDSGFYLCASRTGLAGNTGELFFGEGSRLTVL.

The rearrangement joins TRBV29-1 to TRBJ1-1; perhaps TRBD1 as D (5 bases). V was trimmed by 5 bases and J by 5 bases, leaving 21 bases between them. The CDR3 length is 15 residues. Germline CDR1 is SQVTM and CDR2 is ANQGSEA. The CDR3 spells CSVYYGGVGQTEAFF. CDR3 coding DNA: TGCAGCGTTTACTATGGGGGGGTAGGGCAAACTGAAGCTTTCTTT. The full variable domain, rest sourced from reference TRBV29-1 and TRBJ1-1, is SAVISQKPSRDICQRGTSLTIQCQVDSQVTMMFWYRQQPGQSLTLIATANQGSEATYESGFVIDKFPISRPNLTFSTLTVSNMSPEDSSIYLCSVYYGGVGQTEAFFGQGTRLTVV.

This clone was seen only a few times. The germline gene is not matched at one end of the junction; a read error may be the cause. The chain couples TRBV5-4 to TRBJ2-5, with D maybe TRBD1 (7 bases). Germline V gene lookup returns CDR1 SGHNT and CDR2 YYREEE (reference sequence). This CDR3 is 12 amino acids long. The CDR3 spells CASSLGRDRENF. The CDR3 DNA reads as TGTGCCAGCAGCTTGGGGAGGGACAGAGAGAACTTC.

The chain combines TRBV15 with TRBJ2-1; TRBD1 aligns across 7 bases. This CDR3 has 15 amino acids. CDR1 and CDR2 from the germline V gene are LNHNV and YYDKDF (reference sequence). Germline trimming cut 3 bases from V and 6 bases from J; bases unmatched to any gene: 8. CDR3 DNA: TGTGCCACCAGCAGTGGCAGGGGGAAGGTCAATGAGCAGTTCTTC. Protein: CATSSGRGKVNEQFF.

The CDR3 nucleotides are TGCGCCAGCAGAACGGAGGGACCGAACACTGAAGCTTTCTTT. Its translation: CASRTEGPNTEAFF. The genes are TRBV10-2 and TRBJ1-1, with TRBD1 as a possible D gene (5 bases). This CDR3 has 14 residues. Trimming removed 6 bases from V and 1 base from J, with 12 bases in between. Looked up from germline, CDR1 is WSHSY and CDR2 is SAAADI.

The chain uses TRBV18 and TRBJ1-2; 10 bases map to TRBD1. J was trimmed by 6 bases and V by 4 bases; bases with no gene match: 5. This CDR3 spans 14 amino acids. Germline V CDR1 and CDR2: KGHSH, LQKENI. CDR3 amino acids: CASSRGQGLDGYTF. The CDR3 DNA follows: TGTGCCAGCTCACGGGGACAGGGGTTGGATGGCTACACCTTC.

This clone was seen a few times. V is TRBV11-1 and J is TRBJ2-1, with 8 bases aligning to TRBD2. V was clipped by 5 bases and J by 4 bases; unmatched bases: 4. This CDR3 has 14 amino acids. The germline gives CDR1 SGHAT, CDR2 FQDESV (reference sequence). CDR3 nucleotide sequence: TGTGCCAGCAGCCGTAGCGGGGTTTACAATGAGCAGTTCTTC. This encodes CASSRSGVYNEQFF.

This CDR3 reads CASLNSGTPYEQYF. As DNA, the CDR3 is TGCGCCAGCCTTAATAGCGGGACTCCCTACGAGCAGTACTTC. The rearrangement uses TRBV5-1 and TRBJ2-7, with 8 positions matching TRBD2. The ends lost 7 bases at V and 2 bases at J; junction bases unmatched: 8. The germline V gene has CDR1 SGHRS and CDR2 YFSETQ. The CDR3 is 14 residues long.

The gene calls are TRBV27 and TRBJ2-5, with D perhaps TRBD1 (5 bases). The germline gives CDR1 MNHEY, CDR2 SMNVEV (reference sequence). CDR3 size: 14 residues. The V and J ends lost 2 bases and 2 bases respectively, with 9 bases between them. For the CDR3, the DNA is TGTGCCAGCAGTTTAGTCGACAGACAAGAGACCCAGTACTTC. It encodes CASSLVDRQETQYF.

The chain joins TRBV14 to TRBJ1-3, with D hard to call. CDR1 SGHDN and CDR2 FVKESK come from the germline V gene. The V gene lost 5 bases and the J gene lost 2 bases, with 10 bases spanning the gap. The CDR3 is 14 amino acids. The CDR3 DNA reads as TGTGCCAGCAGCACCAGATTCCCTGGAAACACCATATATTTT. This codes for CASSTRFPGNTIYF. Drawing the rest from reference TRBV14 and TRBJ1-3, the complete variable domain is EAGVTQFPSHSVIEKGQTVTLRCDPISGHDNLYWYRRVMGKEIKFLLHFVKESKQDESGMPNNRFLAERTGGTYSTLKVQPAELEDSGVYFCASSTRFPGNTIYFGEGSWLTVV.

This clone was observed a few times. The rearrangement joins TRBV29-1 to TRBJ2-2; 8 nucleotides line up with TRBD1. After removal of 6 bases from V and 6 bases from J, the junction contained 6 bases not matched to a gene. CDR3 length: 13 amino acids. Germline CDR1 and CDR2: SQVTM and ANQGSEA. CDR3 loop: CSVADREPGELFF. The DNA of the CDR3 is TGCAGCGTCGCGGACAGGGAGCCCGGGGAGCTGTTTTTT.

The chain has TRBV5-4 and TRBJ1-4, with a possible D match to TRBD1 (5 bases). The CDR3 length is 13 residues. The germline V gene has CDR1 SGHNT and CDR2 YYREEE (reference sequence). V lost 4 bases and J lost 8, with 12 bases in between. The CDR3 DNA is TGTGCCAGCAGCATTCAGGGTGGGGAAAAACTGTTTTTT. It specifies CASSIQGGEKLFF.

This clone was observed once. This chain links TRBV5-1 with TRBJ1-1; tentatively, D is TRBD1 (5 bases). Germline CDR1 is SGHRS and CDR2 is YFSETQ. V was trimmed by 0 bases and J by 5 bases, leaving 11 bases between them. There are 14 residues in the CDR3. The DNA for the CDR3 is TGCGCCAGCAGCTTGGTTAGGGGAAAAACTGAAGCTTTCTTT. Translation: CASSLVRGKTEAFF.

This sequence joins TRBV30 and TRBJ2-3; D is perhaps TRBD2 (5 bases). Trimming shortened V by 0 bases and J by 1 base, and 11 bases separated the two germline ends. This CDR3 spans 15 amino acids. Germline loops: CDR1 GTSNPN, CDR2 SVGIG (reference sequence). CDR3 bases: TGTGCCTGGAGTGTCTTGGGAGTCGGCACAGATACGCAGTATTTT. As protein: CAWSVLGVGTDTQYF.

The J gene is TRBJ2-2, the V gene TRBV5-1, with 13 bases identical to TRBD2. The germline V gene has CDR1 SGHRS and CDR2 YFSETQ. The CDR3 is made up of 18 amino acids. Trimming removed 4 bases from V and 4 bases from J; junction bases left unmatched: 10. The CDR3 bases are TGCGCCAGCAGCCTACCCCCGGGACTAGCGGGACTCACCGGGGAGCTGTTTTTT. Its translation is CASSLPPGLAGLTGELFF.

The rearrangement links TRBV6-5 to TRBJ1-2, with 8 bases identical to TRBD1. The trim removed 6 bases at V and 1 base at J, leaving 4 bases unmatched. Germline-derived CDR1 and CDR2 are MNHEY and SVGAGI. CDR3 length equals 14 residues. The DNA of the CDR3 is TGTGCCAGCAGGAGGACAGGGTTTAACTATGGCTACACCTTC. This codes for CASRRTGFNYGYTF.

This clone has more than one count but fewer than ten. The chain carries TRBV3-1 (or the pseudogene TRBV3-2) and TRBJ2-7; D perhaps matches TRBD1 (6 bases). CDR3 length: 13 amino acids. The germline CDR1 and CDR2 sequences are LGHDT and YNNKEL (reference sequence). Trimming removed 6 bases at V and 2 bases at J, with 11 bases between. CDR3 DNA: TGTGCCAGCAGACGGGGACAAACCTACGAGCAGTACTTC. This translates into CASRRGQTYEQYF.

The chain has TRBV6-5 and TRBJ1-4; possibly TRBD1 for D (5 bases). This CDR3 spans 16 amino acids. Trimming shortened V by 2 bases and J by 0 bases, and 10 bases separated the two germline ends. Per germline, CDR1 MNHEY and CDR2 SVGAGI. The CDR3 DNA sequence: TGTGCCAGCAGTTACACGACAGTCGCAACTAATGAAAAACTGTTTTTT. It encodes CASSYTTVATNEKLFF.

In its sample, this clone was seen once. CDR3 loop: CASSLLLAGGHNYNEQFF. The CDR3 DNA is TGTGCCAGCAGCTTGTTACTAGCGGGGGGCCACAACTACAATGAGCAGTTCTTC. The chain combines TRBV5-5 with TRBJ2-1; 12 positions agree with TRBD2. Germline assignment: CDR1 SGHKS and CDR2 YYEKEE (reference sequence). This CDR3 is built from 18 residues. The V segment lost 1 base and the J segment 3 bases; nucleotides outside the gene matches: 8.

The chain carries TRBV7-2 and TRBJ2-1, with 10 bases aligning to TRBD1. The germline V gene has CDR1 SGHTA and CDR2 FQGNSA. The length of the CDR3 is 14 residues. The ends lost 4 bases at V and 10 bases at J; junction bases unmatched: 7. The CDR3 reads CASSSPTGGNEQFF. As DNA, the CDR3 is TGTGCCAGCAGCTCCCCGACAGGGGGCAACGAGCAGTTCTTC. Using reference TRBV7-2 and TRBJ2-1 for the parts outside the CDR3, the full variable domain is GAGVSQSPSNKVTEKGKDVELRCDPISGHTALYWYRQSLGQGLEFLIYFQGNSAPDKSGLPSDRFSAERTGGSVSTLTIQRTQQEDSAVYLCASSSPTGGNEQFFGPGTRLTVL.

V gene TRBV5-6 combines with J gene TRBJ1-5; D may be TRBD1 (6 bases). This CDR3 is built from 15 residues. The V gene's germline CDR1 is SGHDT and CDR2 YYEEEE. Trimming took 0 bases from V and 0 from J, leaving 7 bases between them. CDR3 sequence (DNA): TGTGCCAGCAGCTTGGGACAGGTTAGCAATCAGCCCCAGCATTTT. Its translation: CASSLGQVSNQPQHF.

The V gene is TRBV4-1, the J gene TRBJ2-5; weak D call: TRBD1 (6 bases). The V and J ends lost 1 base and 5 bases respectively, with 23 bases between them. The germline V gene has CDR1 MGHRA and CDR2 YSYEKL. The CDR3 has 18 amino acids. The CDR3 protein is CASSQVLTSGAPGETQYF. The CDR3, as DNA: TGCGCCAGCAGCCAAGTCCTGACTTCAGGGGCGCCGGGGGAGACCCAGTACTTC.

This rearrangement joins TRBV18 to TRBJ2-1, with a tentative D call TRBD2 (6 bases). Germline CDR1 reads KGHSH; CDR2 reads LQKENI. The V gene lost 2 bases and the J gene lost 2 bases, with 13 bases spanning the gap. The CDR3 extends over 16 amino acids. CDR3 protein: CASSPKTSSTYNEQFF. CDR3 in DNA: TGTGCCAGCTCACCAAAAACTAGCTCCACCTACAATGAGCAGTTCTTC.

The chain is built from TRBV19 and TRBJ2-6; 9 positions match TRBD1. This CDR3 is built from 19 residues. Per the germline V gene, CDR1 is LNHDA and CDR2 is SQIVND (reference sequence). The V and J ends lost 4 bases and 2 bases, in that order; junction bases with no gene match: 12. This CDR3 is CASSRRPGQGATGANVLTF. The CDR3 bases are TGTGCCAGTAGTAGACGACCGGGACAGGGAGCGACTGGGGCCAACGTCCTGACTTTC.